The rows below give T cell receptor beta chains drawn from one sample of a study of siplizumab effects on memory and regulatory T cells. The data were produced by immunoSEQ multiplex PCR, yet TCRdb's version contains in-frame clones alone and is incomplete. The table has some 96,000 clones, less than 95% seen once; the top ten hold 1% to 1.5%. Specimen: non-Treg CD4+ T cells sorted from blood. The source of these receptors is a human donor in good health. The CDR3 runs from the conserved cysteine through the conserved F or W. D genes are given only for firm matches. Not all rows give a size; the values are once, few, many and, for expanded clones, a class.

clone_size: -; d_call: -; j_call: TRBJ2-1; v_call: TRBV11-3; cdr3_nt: TGTGCCAGCAGCTTCCAAAACCAGGGATTTGGTGAGCAGTTCTTC; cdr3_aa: CASSFQNQGFGEQFF
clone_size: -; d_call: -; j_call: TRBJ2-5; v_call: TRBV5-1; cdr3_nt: TGCGCCAGCAGCTTGGGGACAGACCAAGAGACCCAGTACTTC; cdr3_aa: CASSLGTDQETQYF
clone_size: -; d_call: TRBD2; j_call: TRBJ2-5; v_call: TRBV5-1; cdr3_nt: TGCGCCAGCAGCTCGGAAATAGCGGGAGTGGGGGAGACCCAGTACTTC; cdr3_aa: CASSSEIAGVGETQYF
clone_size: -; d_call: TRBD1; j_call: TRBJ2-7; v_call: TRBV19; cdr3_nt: TGTGCCAGTTCACGACAGGGATACTACGAGCAGTACTTC; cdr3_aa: CASSRQGYYEQYF
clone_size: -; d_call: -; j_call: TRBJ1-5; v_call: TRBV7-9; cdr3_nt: TGTGCCAGCAGCTTAGATAATCAGCCCCAGCATTTT; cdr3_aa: CASSLDNQPQHF
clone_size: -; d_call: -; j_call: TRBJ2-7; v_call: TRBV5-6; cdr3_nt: TGTGCCAGCAGCTTGAGTCGGGGGCGATACGAGCAGTACTTC; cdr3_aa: CASSLSRGRYEQYF
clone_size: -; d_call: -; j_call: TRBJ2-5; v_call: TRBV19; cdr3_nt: TGTGCCAGTAGTATGCAGGGGATCAGGGAGACCCAGTACTTC; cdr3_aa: CASSMQGIRETQYF
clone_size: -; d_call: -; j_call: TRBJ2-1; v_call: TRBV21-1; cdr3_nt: TGTGCCAGGAAATCCACAGGAAGGCCCTACAATGAGCAGTTCTTC; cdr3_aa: CARKSTGRPYNEQFF
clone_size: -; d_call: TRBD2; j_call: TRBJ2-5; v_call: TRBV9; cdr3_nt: TGTGCCAGCAGCAGAGGACTAGCGGTACAAGAGACCCAGTACTTC; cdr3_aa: CASSRGLAVQETQYF
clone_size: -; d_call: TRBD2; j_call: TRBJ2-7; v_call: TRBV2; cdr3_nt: TGTGCCAGCAGAGAACCGGGACTAAGAGCCCCTAAGCAGTACTTC; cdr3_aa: CASREPGLRAPKQYF
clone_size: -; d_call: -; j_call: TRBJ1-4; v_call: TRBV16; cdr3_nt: TGTGCCAGCAGCCAATATGGAAGTTTTAATGAAAAACTGTTTTTT; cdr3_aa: CASSQYGSFNEKLFF
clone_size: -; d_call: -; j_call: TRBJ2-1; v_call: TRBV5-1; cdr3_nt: TGCGCCAGCAATCCTTGGGCAGGGGCTGTGGGCAATGAGCAGTTCTTC; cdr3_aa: CASNPWAGAVGNEQFF
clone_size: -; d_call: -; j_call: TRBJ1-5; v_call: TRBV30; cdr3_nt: TGTGCCTGGAGTCTGGACAGAGGGGATCAGCCCCAGCATTTT; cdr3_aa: CAWSLDRGDQPQHF
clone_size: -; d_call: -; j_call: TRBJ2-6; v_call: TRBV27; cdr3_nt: TGTGCCAGCAGTTTGTGGGGGACCGGGGCCAACGTCCTGACTTTC; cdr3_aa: CASSLWGTGANVLTF
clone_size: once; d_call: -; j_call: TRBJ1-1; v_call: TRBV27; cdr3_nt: TGTGCCAGCAGTTTAAACAGGGTGATCGGCACTGAAGCTTTCTTT; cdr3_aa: CASSLNRVIGTEAFF
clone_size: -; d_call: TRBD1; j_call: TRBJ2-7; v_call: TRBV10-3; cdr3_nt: TGTGCCATCAGATTCGGGACAGGTACCCACGAGCAGTACTTC; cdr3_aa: CAIRFGTGTHEQYF
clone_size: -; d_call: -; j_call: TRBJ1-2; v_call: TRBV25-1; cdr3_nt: TGTGCCAGCAGTGTTTCTCAGGGCTATGGCTACACCTTC; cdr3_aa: CASSVSQGYGYTF
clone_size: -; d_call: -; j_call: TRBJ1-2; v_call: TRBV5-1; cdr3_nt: TGCGCCAGCAGCTTGTCGGGGGGCGAAGGCTACACCTTC; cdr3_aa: CASSLSGGEGYTF
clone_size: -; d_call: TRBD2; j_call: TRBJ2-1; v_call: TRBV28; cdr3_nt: TGTGCCAGTACTAGCGGATTCTACAATGAGCAGTTCTTC; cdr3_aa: CASTSGFYNEQFF
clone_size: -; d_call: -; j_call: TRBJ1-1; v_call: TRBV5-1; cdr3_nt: TGCGCCAGCAGCTTGGGACTCAACACTGAAGCTTTCTTT; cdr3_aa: CASSLGLNTEAFF
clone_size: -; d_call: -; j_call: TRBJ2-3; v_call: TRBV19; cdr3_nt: TGTGCCAGTAGTATAGATCGGAGGGGAGATACGCAGTATTTT; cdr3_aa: CASSIDRRGDTQYF
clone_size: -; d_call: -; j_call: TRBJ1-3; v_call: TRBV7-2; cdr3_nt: TGTGCCAGCAGCTTAGGGAGTCTGGGCCGCCCTGGAAACACCATATATTTT; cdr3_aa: CASSLGSLGRPGNTIYF
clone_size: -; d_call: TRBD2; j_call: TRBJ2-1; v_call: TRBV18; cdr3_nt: TGTGCCAGCTCACCACGGGAGGGGTCGGGTTACAATGAGCAGTTCTTC; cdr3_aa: CASSPREGSGYNEQFF
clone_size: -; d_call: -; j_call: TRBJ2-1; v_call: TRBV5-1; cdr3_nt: TGCGCCAGCAGCTTGTCCACTAGTGAGGGCTACAATGAGCAGTTCTTC; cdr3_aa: CASSLSTSEGYNEQFF
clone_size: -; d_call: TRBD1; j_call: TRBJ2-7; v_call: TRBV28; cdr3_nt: TGTGCCAGCAGAACAGGGGGCCGTTACGAGCAGTACTTC; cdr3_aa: CASRTGGRYEQYF
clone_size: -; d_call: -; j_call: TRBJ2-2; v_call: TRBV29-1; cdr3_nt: TGCAGCGCCGGGTCCCAGAGCACCGGGGAGCTGTTTTTT; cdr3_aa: CSAGSQSTGELFF
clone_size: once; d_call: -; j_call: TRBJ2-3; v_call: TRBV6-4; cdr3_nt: TGTGCCAGCCGAAAGATAGGTGGAGGGGATACGCAGTATTTT; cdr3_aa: CASRKIGGGDTQYF
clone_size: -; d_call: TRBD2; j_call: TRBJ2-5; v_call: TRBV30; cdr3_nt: TGTGCCTGGAGTGTACTAGCGCAGCAAGAGACCCAGTACTTC; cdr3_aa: CAWSVLAQQETQYF
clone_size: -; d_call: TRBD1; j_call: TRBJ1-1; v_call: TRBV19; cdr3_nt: TGTGCCAGTAGTGCCCGGGGACAGGGGATCGGTGAAGCTTTCTTT; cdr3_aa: CASSARGQGIGEAFF
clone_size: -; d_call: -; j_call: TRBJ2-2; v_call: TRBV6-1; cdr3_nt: TGTGCCAGCAGTGAATTTATGGGGGGAGATGGGACCGGGGAGCTGTTTTTT; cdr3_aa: CASSEFMGGDGTGELFF
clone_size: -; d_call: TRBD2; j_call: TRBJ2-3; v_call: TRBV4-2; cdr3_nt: TGTGCCAGCAGCCAGTCGGCGGGGGGCCGGGTCGGTACGCAGTATTTT; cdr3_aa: CASSQSAGGRVGTQYF
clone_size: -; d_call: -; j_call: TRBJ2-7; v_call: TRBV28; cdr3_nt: TGTGCCAGCAGGATCGGGACATTCTACGAGCAGTACTTC; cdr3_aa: CASRIGTFYEQYF
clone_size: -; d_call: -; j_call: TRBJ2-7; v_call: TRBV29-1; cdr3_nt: TGCAGCGTTACCGGGGTAACCTACGAGCAGTACTTC; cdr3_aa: CSVTGVTYEQYF
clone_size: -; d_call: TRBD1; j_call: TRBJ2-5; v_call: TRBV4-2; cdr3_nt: TGTGCTTCAGGGGGCCAAGAGACCCAGTACTTC; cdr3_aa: CASGGQETQYF
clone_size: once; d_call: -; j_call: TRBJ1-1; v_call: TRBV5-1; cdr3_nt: TGCGCCAGCAGCTTGGCGGTTAACACTGAAGCTTTCTTT; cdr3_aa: CASSLAVNTEAFF